The next 31 T cell receptor beta chains were all read from a single sample in a study of blood T cell repertoires in COVID-19. Clones were sequenced by immunoSEQ multiplex PCR, and TCRdb holds only the in-frame ones, with some missing. The table has a few hundred thousand clones, 87% seen once; the top ten hold 1% to 1.5%. Source material: PBMCs or T cells enriched from blood (not recorded which). The receptors come from a man in his thirties or forties who had recovered from COVID-19.

This clone was observed once. This rearrangement joins TRBV6-5 to TRBJ2-2; D might be TRBD1 (5 bases). Germline CDR1 MNHEY, CDR2 SVGAGI. The V end was cut by 10 bases, the J end by 7 bases, with 13 bases between. This CDR3 spans 12 amino acids. For the CDR3, the DNA is TGTGCCACATGGGGCGGTGTCGGGGAGCTGTTTTTT. Translation gives CATWGGVGELFF.

The chain links TRBV27 to TRBJ1-1; 8 bases map to TRBD1. V was clipped by 6 bases and J by 4 bases; unmatched bases: 28. CDR3 size: 21 residues. The germline V gene has CDR1 MNHEY and CDR2 SMNVEV (reference sequence). In DNA, the CDR3 is TGTGCCAGCAGCCATTTCCCCGAGGATTACGGCAGGGGGCGACGCGGCACTGAAGCTTTCTTT. Amino acid sequence: CASSHFPEDYGRGRRGTEAFF.

This clone was seen only a few times. The chain is built from TRBV27 and TRBJ1-1; 8 bases fit TRBD1. CDR3 size: 14 residues. V shed 6 bases, J shed 4 bases, and the junction held 7 bases outside the gene matches. Germline CDR1 reads MNHEY; CDR2 reads SMNVEV (reference sequence). CDR3 region: CASRTQGARTEAFF. The CDR3 DNA reads TGTGCCAGCAGAACTCAGGGGGCGCGCACTGAAGCTTTCTTT.

In this sample, this clone turned up a few times. The chain has TRBV30 and TRBJ1-5; D perhaps matches TRBD1 (6 bases). This CDR3 has 14 residues. The germline V gene encodes CDR1 GTSNPN and CDR2 SVGIG (reference sequence). With 0 bases removed from V and 9 bases from J, the gap between germline ends came to 15 bases. The chain's CDR3 is CAWSVGALSGPQHF. The CDR3 DNA reads TGTGCCTGGAGTGTGGGGGCCCTTTCGGGGCCCCAGCATTTT. Complete variable domain (other parts from reference TRBV30 and TRBJ1-5): SQTIHQWPATLVQPVGSPLSLECTVEGTSNPNLYWYRQAAGRGLQLLFYSVGIGQISSEVPQNLSASRPQDRQFILSSKKLLLSDSGFYLCAWSVGALSGPQHFGDGTRLSIL.

The chain recombines TRBV19 with TRBJ1-5, with D possibly matching TRBD1 (6 bases). This CDR3 is 14 amino acids long. The germline CDR1 and CDR2 sequences are LNHDA and SQIVND (reference sequence). Trimming removed 5 bases at V and 3 bases at J, with 11 bases between. The CDR3 bases are TGTGCCAGTAGTGCCGGACAGAACAATCAGCCCCAGCATTTT. This encodes CASSAGQNNQPQHF.

The rearrangement links TRBV5-1 to TRBJ2-1; TRBD2 agrees at 8 bases. V gave up 0 bases and J gave up 4 bases; unmatched junction bases: 6. This CDR3 contains 16 residues. CDR1 and CDR2 (germline): SGHRS, YFSETQ. The CDR3, as DNA: TGCGCCAGCAGCTTGGCCGGGGGGGATTCGTACAATGAGCAGTTCTTC. It yields the protein CASSLAGGDSYNEQFF.

The gene calls are TRBV19 and TRBJ2-7; 8 bases are shared with TRBD1. The germline CDR1 and CDR2 sequences are LNHDA and SQIVND (reference sequence). The CDR3 covers 14 residues. V was clipped by 3 bases and J by 5 bases; unmatched bases: 6. The CDR3 region has the DNA TGTGCCAGTAGTATCGGCAGGGGGCGAAACGAGCAGTACTTC. Amino acids: CASSIGRGRNEQYF.

J is TRBJ1-2 and V is TRBV29-1; 9 bases align to TRBD1. Germline V CDR1 and CDR2: SQVTM, ANQGSEA. J lost 4 bases, V lost 7 bases, and 7 bases had no gene match. The CDR3 length is 13 residues. The CDR3 region has the DNA TGCAGCGCCAATGACAGGGGGAGCTATGGCTACACCTTC. The encoded protein is CSANDRGSYGYTF.

The chain joins TRBV4-3 to TRBJ1-5; maybe TRBD1 (5 bases). This CDR3 has 15 amino acids. Between the trimmed V and J ends, which lost 3 bases and 7 bases, there was a span of 16 bases. Germline assignment: CDR1 LGHNA and CDR2 YSLEER. The chain's CDR3 is CASSQVAGNNQPQHF. In nucleotides, the CDR3 is TGCGCCAGCAGCCAGGTAGCAGGGAACAACCAGCCCCAGCATTTT.

The chain combines TRBV21-1 with TRBJ2-7; the table's D call, TRBD1, has no DNA check behind it. TRBV21-1 is a pseudogene locus. This CDR3 is built from 15 residues. The CDR3 region has the DNA TGTGCCAGCAGCGGACAGGGCGAGAGCTCCTACGAGCAGTACTTC. Translated: CASSGQGESSYEQYF.

The rearrangement links TRBV3-1 (or the pseudogene TRBV3-2) to TRBJ1-1; no reliable D call. Germline values: CDR1 LGHDT, CDR2 YNNKEL (reference sequence). This CDR3 region has 13 residues. Trimming cost V 1 base and J 3 bases, with 6 bases left between them. CDR3 in DNA: TGTGCCAGCAGCCAAGTTCGGGACACTGAAGCTTTCTTT. Its translation: CASSQVRDTEAFF.

A single count supports this clone. The chain recombines TRBV18 with TRBJ1-5; D not certain. V lost 1 base and J 4 bases, leaving 11 bases between the germline ends. The CDR3 length is 15 residues. The V gene's germline CDR1 is KGHSH and CDR2 LQKENI. CDR3 sequence reads: CASSPRAVANQPQHF. CDR3 DNA: TGTGCCAGCTCACCACGGGCAGTGGCTAATCAGCCCCAGCATTTT.

The chain recombines TRBV7-6 with TRBJ2-7, with 9 bases lining up with TRBD1. Germline V lookup: CDR1 SGHVS, CDR2 FNYEAQ. This CDR3 is built from 13 residues. J lost 3 bases, V lost 6 bases, and 3 bases had no gene match. Here the CDR3 DNA reads TGTGCCAGCAGAGAGACAGGGGGCTACGAGCAGTACTTC. As protein: CASRETGGYEQYF.

The gene calls are TRBV14 and TRBJ1-6; 9 bases align to TRBD1. Per the germline V gene, CDR1 is SGHDN and CDR2 is FVKESK. The J segment lost 8 bases and the V segment lost 4 bases, leaving 9 bases of the junction unmatched. This CDR3 region has 16 residues. The CDR3, as DNA: TGTGCCAGCAGCCGCGGGACAGGGTTTTATGATTCACCCCTCCACTTT. Translated, it gives CASSRGTGFYDSPLHF. The whole variable domain, filled in from reference TRBV14 and TRBJ1-6, reads EAGVTQFPSHSVIEKGQTVTLRCDPISGHDNLYWYRRVMGKEIKFLLHFVKESKQDESGMPNNRFLAERTGGTYSTLKVQPAELEDSGVYFCASSRGTGFYDSPLHFGNGTRLTVT.

This chain links TRBV5-1 with TRBJ1-2, with a tentative D call TRBD1 (5 bases). In germline, CDR1 is SGHRS, CDR2 YFSETQ. Trimming shortened V by 6 bases and J by 0 bases, and 18 bases separated the two germline ends. The CDR3 covers 16 residues. Here the CDR3 reads CASTGGYSGANYGYTF. The CDR3 nucleotides are TGCGCCAGCACCGGGGGGTACAGCGGAGCTAACTATGGCTACACCTTC. The entire variable domain, with the rest obtained from reference TRBV5-1 and TRBJ1-2, is as follows: KAGVTQTPRYLIKTRGQQVTLSCSPISGHRSVSWYQQTPGQGLQFLFEYFSETQRNKGNFPGRFSGRQFSNSRSEMNVSTLELGDSALYLCASTGGYSGANYGYTFGSGTRLTVV.

The genes are TRBV18 and TRBJ1-1; D unclear. Germline V gene sequence: CDR1 KGHSH, CDR2 LQKENI. V was trimmed by 3 bases and J by 8 bases, leaving 19 bases between them. The CDR3 totals 15 residues. The CDR3: CASSPSGGRLGEAFF. CDR3 in DNA: TGTGCCAGCTCACCCTCGGGAGGTCGGCTGGGGGAAGCTTTCTTT.

The genes are TRBV5-1 and TRBJ1-6; TRBD1 might be the D (6 bases). V was pared by 4 bases and J by 6 bases, with 14 bases between. Germline values: CDR1 SGHRS, CDR2 YFSETQ. The length of the CDR3 is 15 residues. CDR3 loop: CASSLLDSPNSPLHF. The CDR3 nucleotides are TGCGCCAGCAGCCTATTGGACAGCCCTAATTCACCCCTCCACTTT.

The CDR3: CASSLDNRGTEAFF. Here the CDR3 DNA reads TGTGCCAGCAGCTTGGACAACAGGGGGACTGAAGCTTTCTTT. The chain joins TRBV7-3 to TRBJ1-1; 8 bases align to TRBD1. CDR1 SGHTA and CDR2 FQGTGA come from the germline V gene. The CDR3 has 14 residues. V was pared by 3 bases and J by 5 bases, with 5 bases of the junction left unmatched.

This clone showed up just once. The chain joins TRBV7-9 to TRBJ1-1; D remains ambiguous. Germline V gives CDR1 SEHNR, CDR2 FQNEAQ (reference sequence). V was trimmed by 1 base and J by 0 bases, leaving 9 bases between them. This CDR3 has 15 amino acids. CDR3 DNA sequence: TGTGCCAGCAGCTTAGATTCGGTCATGAACACTGAAGCTTTCTTT. Translated, it gives CASSLDSVMNTEAFF.

V is TRBV6-5 and J is TRBJ2-1; the match to TRBD2 covers 7 bases. This CDR3 is 11 amino acids long. CDR1 is MNHEY and CDR2 is SVGAGI in the germline V gene. Trimming at V came to 5 bases and at J to 11 bases, leaving 3 bases not matched to a gene. The CDR3 here is CASSNGGKQFF. Here the CDR3 DNA reads TGTGCCAGCAGTAACGGGGGGAAGCAGTTCTTC.

The genes are TRBV19 and TRBJ1-5; D gene unclear. Germline assignment: CDR1 LNHDA and CDR2 SQIVND (reference sequence). This CDR3 contains 13 residues. Trimming removed 7 bases at V and 0 bases at J, with 7 bases between. The CDR3 protein is CASTQYSNQPQHF. The CDR3 nucleotides are TGTGCCAGTACACAGTATAGCAATCAGCCCCAGCATTTT.

The chain employs TRBV4-2 and TRBJ1-1; the D gene is possibly TRBD1 (5 bases). CDR1 is LGHNA, CDR2 YNFKEQ, per germline. Trimming stripped 5 bases from V and 5 bases from J, with 18 bases between. The CDR3 consists of 15 residues. The CDR3 sequence: CASSFEPGMGTEAFF. CDR3 DNA: TGTGCCAGCAGCTTTGAACCAGGGATGGGAACTGAAGCTTTCTTT.

The V gene is TRBV19, the J gene TRBJ2-1; D unresolved. V dropped 6 bases and J dropped 0 bases, with 9 bases sitting between them. Per germline, CDR1 LNHDA and CDR2 SQIVND (reference sequence). This CDR3 contains 14 residues. The CDR3 DNA reads as TGTGCCAGTAGCAGATTAAGCTCCTACAATGAGCAGTTCTTC. This codes for CASSRLSSYNEQFF.

The CDR3 sequence: CASSLQPTGQYSGNTIYF. CDR3 nucleotide sequence: TGTGCCAGCAGCCTACAACCTACGGGACAGTATTCTGGAAACACCATATATTTT. The chain is built from TRBV7-2 and TRBJ1-3; TRBD1 matches at 7 bases. With 5 bases clipped from V and 1 base from J, the junction kept 14 bases outside the gene matches. Germline V gene sequence: CDR1 SGHTA, CDR2 FQGNSA. The CDR3 loop spans 18 amino acids.

The chain couples TRBV28 to TRBJ1-2; 10 nucleotides match TRBD1. Germline CDR1 reads MDHEN; CDR2 reads SYDVKM. The CDR3 contains 13 residues. V shed 3 bases and J 6 bases; nucleotides not matched to a gene: 1. Here the CDR3 reads CASSLGQGNGYTF. Here the CDR3 DNA reads TGTGCCAGCAGTTTGGGACAGGGGAATGGCTACACCTTC.

The chain combines TRBV6-5 with TRBJ2-7; 10 nucleotides line up with TRBD2. V trimming: 7 bases; J trimming: 7 bases; junction bases outside the gene matches: 10. The CDR3 totals 14 residues. The germline V gene encodes CDR1 MNHEY and CDR2 SVGAGI. Written as DNA, the CDR3 is TGTGCCAGCAAGTTATCTAGCGGGGGTTGGGAGCAGTACTTC. It encodes CASKLSSGGWEQYF.

The genes are TRBV5-1 and TRBJ2-7; 9 bases fit TRBD2. Germline CDR1 is SGHRS and CDR2 is YFSETQ. With 4 bases clipped from V and 1 base from J, the junction kept 12 bases outside the gene matches. The CDR3 loop spans 17 amino acids. Here the CDR3 reads CASSKGLAGGRSYEQYF. CDR3 nucleotides: TGCGCCAGCAGCAAGGGACTCGCGGGGGGGCGGTCCTACGAGCAGTACTTC.

The chain uses TRBV7-8 and TRBJ2-3, with D possibly being TRBD2 (5 bases). The CDR3 contains 15 residues. Trimming cost V 11 bases and J 6 bases, with 24 bases left between them. Germline V CDR1 and CDR2: SGHVS, FQNEAQ. The CDR3 protein is CAGTEAVQPSDTQYF. The DNA for the CDR3 is TGTGCCGGAACGGAGGCGGTCCAACCCTCGGATACGCAGTATTTT.

V and J are TRBV9 and TRBJ1-3, with a weak D call TRBD1 (6 bases). The CDR3 contains 15 residues. Trimming pared 0 bases from V and 8 bases from J, leaving 15 bases between. Germline CDR1 SGDLS, CDR2 YYNGEE. The CDR3, as DNA: TGTGCCAGCAGCGTAGAAGGACAGTCTCCGGACACCATATATTTT. It is translated as CASSVEGQSPDTIYF.

The chain joins TRBV6-5 to TRBJ1-5; D remains ambiguous. This CDR3 has 13 amino acids. The germline V gene has CDR1 MNHEY and CDR2 SVGAGI. V lost 6 bases and J lost 9, with 15 bases in between. CDR3 nucleotide sequence: TGTGCCAGCAGCCTCGACGGCGGGTGGCCCCAGCATTTT. Encoded protein: CASSLDGGWPQHF.

The chain couples TRBV27 to TRBJ2-1; D possibly corresponds to TRBD2 (5 bases). Per germline, CDR1 MNHEY and CDR2 SMNVEV (reference sequence). Trimming cost V 3 bases and J 14 bases, with 11 bases left between them. This CDR3 spans 11 amino acids. The CDR3 loop reads CASSFALAKFF. The CDR3, as DNA: TGTGCCAGCAGTTTCGCGCTAGCTAAGTTCTTC.